This entry lists 4 T cell receptor beta chains sequenced from one sample in a study of cytomegalovirus exposure and HLA in healthy donors. The PCR ran on 60 Vbeta and 13 Jbeta primers. The data were produced by immunoSEQ multiplex PCR, yet TCRdb's version contains in-frame clones alone and is incomplete. This sample has 150,000 to 200,000 clones, with around 68% found just once. The sample comprised PBMCs. Receptors were obtained from a man between 35 and 55 years old in good health and CMV-seronegative.

The CDR3: CAISGQLSNQPQHF. The CDR3 DNA reads TGTGCCATCAGCGGTCAACTTAGCAATCAGCCCCAGCATTTT. The V call is TRBV10-3, the J call TRBJ1-5; no firm D call. Germline CDR1 reads ENHRY; CDR2 reads SYGVKD. The CDR3 covers 14 residues. V lost 6 bases to trimming and J lost 0 bases, with 9 bases between them.

The V and J genes are TRBV28 and TRBJ1-2; 8 positions agree with TRBD1. The V segment lost 3 bases and the J segment 8 bases; nucleotides outside the gene matches: 8. Germline values: CDR1 MDHEN, CDR2 SYDVKM. The CDR3 is 14 amino acids. Here the CDR3 DNA reads TGTGCCAGCAGTTTCTCCGACAGGGGCGGCGGCTACACCTTC. This translates into CASSFSDRGGGYTF.

The chain uses TRBV7-2 and TRBJ1-3; D gene uncertain. This CDR3 comprises 15 residues. Germline lookup yields CDR1 SGHTA and CDR2 FQGNSA. The V and J ends lost 5 bases and 0 bases respectively, with 11 bases between them. The CDR3 reads CASSADTSSGNTIYF. The CDR3 bases are TGTGCCAGCAGCGCCGACACTAGCTCTGGAAACACCATATATTTT.

The genes are TRBV19 and TRBJ2-7, with 7 bases fitting TRBD2. Trimming took 2 bases from V and 3 from J; bases not matched to a gene: 4. CDR1 is LNHDA and CDR2 is SQIVND in the germline V gene (reference sequence). The CDR3 has 14 amino acids. The CDR3 sequence is CASSIRSGGYEQYF. The CDR3 nucleotides read TGTGCCAGTAGTATAAGGTCGGGGGGCTACGAGCAGTACTTC.